Shown below are 28 T cell receptor beta chains from a single sample sequenced in a study of cytomegalovirus exposure and HLA in healthy donors. The PCR ran on 60 Vbeta and 13 Jbeta primers. Using immunoSEQ multiplex PCR, the repertoire was profiled, and TCRdb retains in-frame clones only, with some absent. The profile shows more than 90,000 clones, 77% of them singletons. Sequencing was done on a sample of PBMCs. The source of these receptors is a female donor in good health and CMV-seronegative.

V and J are TRBV28 and TRBJ1-1, with 7 bases that match TRBD1. Germline V gene data show CDR1 as MDHEN and CDR2 as SYDVKM. V gave up 3 bases and J gave up 4 bases; unmatched junction bases: 8. The CDR3 runs to 15 residues. The CDR3 region is CASSFPMAGGTEAFF. DNA of the CDR3: TGTGCCAGCAGTTTTCCTATGGCAGGGGGCACTGAAGCTTTCTTT.

This clone was seen a handful of times. This chain connects TRBV6-4 to TRBJ2-5, with 11 bases that match TRBD1. Germline V CDR1 and CDR2: MRHNA, SNTAGT. The CDR3 contains 15 residues. The V segment lost 3 bases and the J segment 5 bases; nucleotides outside the gene matches: 5. The CDR3 bases are TGTGCCAGCAGTGATTGGACAGGGGGCCAGGAGACCCAGTACTTC. Translated: CASSDWTGGQETQYF.

V and J are TRBV6-6 and TRBJ2-1; the match to TRBD2 covers 12 bases. The V gene's germline CDR1 is MNHNY and CDR2 SVGAGI (reference sequence). The CDR3 has 16 amino acids. After removal of 10 bases from V and 7 bases from J, the junction contained 14 bases not matched to a gene. The CDR3 DNA is TGTGCCACCCAGGGTTGGCGGACTAGCGGGGTAAATGAGCAGTTCTTC. Its protein is CATQGWRTSGVNEQFF.

The chain employs TRBV19 and TRBJ1-5; TRBD1 matches 7 bases. V trimming: 7 bases; J trimming: 5 bases; junction bases outside the gene matches: 5. There are 13 residues in the CDR3. Germline values: CDR1 LNHDA, CDR2 SQIVND (reference sequence). The CDR3 DNA follows: TGTGCCAGTACGACTCAGGGGGATCAGCCCCAGCATTTT. This gives the protein CASTTQGDQPQHF.

This clone was recorded once. V and J are TRBV18 and TRBJ1-1, with D possibly being TRBD1 (6 bases). Trimming pared 2 bases from V and 10 bases from J, leaving 11 bases between. The germline gives CDR1 KGHSH, CDR2 LQKENI. The CDR3 has 12 amino acids. CDR3: CASSPNGGPAFF. In nucleotides, the CDR3 is TGTGCCAGCTCACCAAATGGGGGCCCAGCTTTCTTT.

The CDR3 region is CASRLVQGANEQYF. The CDR3 DNA reads TGTGCCAGCAGATTAGTACAGGGTGCGAACGAGCAGTACTTC. The chain has TRBV6-1 and TRBJ2-7, with D tentatively TRBD1 (6 bases). V was clipped by 6 bases and J by 5 bases, with 17 bases between them. This CDR3 contains 14 residues. Germline V gene lookup returns CDR1 MNHNS and CDR2 SASEGT.

The chain couples TRBV2 to TRBJ1-2, with 8 bases matching TRBD1. Germline CDR1 and CDR2: SNHLY and FYNNEI. Trimming removed 1 base from V and 8 bases from J; junction bases left unmatched: 9. This CDR3 spans 15 amino acids. DNA of the CDR3: TGTGCCAGCAGTGAAGTCCCCAGGGGGCTGACGGGCTACACCTTC. This gives the protein CASSEVPRGLTGYTF.

This chain connects TRBV5-6 to TRBJ1-2; 8 bases align to TRBD1. The germline V gene encodes CDR1 SGHDT and CDR2 YYEEEE. This CDR3 has 15 amino acids. The junction had 5 bases not matched to a gene; V was cut back by 4 bases and J by 0 bases. The CDR3: CASSPTGGPNYGYTF. In nucleotides, the CDR3 is TGTGCCAGCAGCCCCACAGGGGGACCTAACTATGGCTACACCTTC.

The V and J genes are TRBV28 and TRBJ2-3; 14 nucleotides line up with TRBD2. The ends lost 7 bases at V and 4 bases at J; junction bases unmatched: 10. Germline V gene data show CDR1 as MDHEN and CDR2 as SYDVKM. The CDR3 extends over 17 amino acids. The CDR3 here is CASNFETSGRGADTQYF. DNA of the CDR3: TGTGCCAGCAATTTCGAGACTAGCGGGAGGGGGGCAGATACGCAGTATTTT. Supplemented by reference TRBV28 and TRBJ2-3, the full variable domain reads DVKVTQSSRYLVKRTGEKVFLECVQDMDHENMFWYRQDPGLGLRLIYFSYDVKMKEKGDIPEGYSVSREKKERFSLILESASTNQTSMYLCASNFETSGRGADTQYFGPGTRLTVL.

This chain uses TRBV7-3 with TRBJ1-3; D possibly corresponds to TRBD1 (6 bases). This CDR3 is 15 amino acids long. V was shortened by 5 bases and J by 3 bases, with 14 bases between the two germline ends. The germline gives CDR1 SGHTA, CDR2 FQGTGA. The CDR3 bases are TGTGCCAGCAGCGTATCAGGGGCTAATGGAAACACCATATATTTT. This sequence encodes CASSVSGANGNTIYF.

V gene TRBV30 combines with J gene TRBJ1-6; TRBD1 aligns across 9 bases. Germline values: CDR1 GTSNPN, CDR2 SVGIG (reference sequence). V was pared by 2 bases and J by 6 bases, with 5 bases of the junction left unmatched. There are 15 residues in the CDR3. The CDR3 nucleotides read TGTGCCTGGAGTACAGGGGGCGCGGGTAATTCACCCCTCCACTTT. Amino acids: CAWSTGGAGNSPLHF. The full variable domain, its missing parts supplied by reference TRBV30 and TRBJ1-6, is SQTIHQWPATLVQPVGSPLSLECTVEGTSNPNLYWYRQAAGRGLQLLFYSVGIGQISSEVPQNLSASRPQDRQFILSSKKLLLSDSGFYLCAWSTGGAGNSPLHFGNGTRLTVT.

V is TRBV28 and J is TRBJ2-4; 16 nucleotides align to TRBD2. CDR3 size: 19 residues. Germline values: CDR1 MDHEN, CDR2 SYDVKM. Trimming removed 6 bases from V and 4 bases from J; junction bases left unmatched: 12. The CDR3 region is CASRRPGLAGGPGKNIQYF. The CDR3 DNA follows: TGTGCCAGCAGGCGGCCGGGACTAGCGGGAGGGCCTGGTAAAAACATTCAGTACTTC.

CDR3 DNA sequence: TGCAGCGTTATACTCCTACCACATCACGGTGGGGATGGGAGAGAAAAACTGTTTTTT. It codes for CSVILLPHHGGDGREKLFF. The chain employs TRBV29-1 and TRBJ1-4; D unclear. The CDR3 has 19 amino acids. V dropped 5 bases and J dropped 8 bases, with 33 bases sitting between them. Germline V lookup: CDR1 SQVTM, CDR2 ANQGSEA.

The chain recombines TRBV5-4 with TRBJ2-7, with 7 bases aligning to TRBD1. The ends lost 4 bases at V and 5 bases at J; junction bases unmatched: 12. The CDR3 is 15 amino acids. From germline, CDR1 is SGHNT and CDR2 YYREEE (reference sequence). CDR3 region: CASSTTGTDTNEQYF. CDR3 DNA sequence: TGTGCCAGCAGCACTACCGGGACAGACACGAACGAGCAGTACTTC.

The gene calls are TRBV5-1 and TRBJ2-2; 7 nucleotides match TRBD2. Germline loops: CDR1 SGHRS, CDR2 YFSETQ. The ends lost 0 bases at V and 1 base at J; junction bases unmatched: 3. This CDR3 comprises 16 residues. This CDR3 is CASSLATGGNTGELFF. The CDR3 nucleotides read TGCGCCAGCAGCTTGGCCACGGGAGGGAACACCGGGGAGCTGTTTTTT.

The chain uses TRBV7-9 and TRBJ2-7, with 7 bases fitting TRBD1. The CDR3 contains 17 residues. The ends lost 1 base at V and 0 bases at J; junction bases unmatched: 9. The germline V gene has CDR1 SEHNR and CDR2 FQNEAQ (reference sequence). The CDR3 loop reads CASSLGVGGQDSYEQYF. The DNA for the CDR3 is TGTGCCAGCAGCTTAGGCGTAGGAGGACAGGACTCCTACGAGCAGTACTTC.

The chain uses TRBV6-1 and TRBJ2-3, with 8 positions matching TRBD1. Germline V CDR1 and CDR2: MNHNS, SASEGT. The CDR3 loop spans 16 amino acids. Germline trimming cut 3 bases from V and 1 base from J; bases unmatched to any gene: 6. The CDR3 sequence is CASSDRTGKGTDTQYF. CDR3 sequence (DNA): TGTGCCAGCAGTGACCGGACAGGGAAGGGCACAGATACGCAGTATTTT.

The chain recombines TRBV19 with TRBJ2-5, with TRBD2 matching over 7 bases. CDR1 LNHDA and CDR2 SQIVND come from the germline V gene (reference sequence). The CDR3 consists of 15 residues. With 4 bases clipped from V and 7 bases from J, the junction kept 12 bases outside the gene matches. The DNA for the CDR3 is TGTGCCAGTAGTACCGGCGGTCTAGCGGTGGGGACCCAGTACTTC. Its translation is CASSTGGLAVGTQYF.

On this clone: An end of the junction does not agree with germline; a read error may underlie this. This chain joins TRBV7-7 and TRBJ2-1; a weak D match, TRBD2 (6 bases). The length of the CDR3 is 14 residues. The germline CDR1 and CDR2 sequences are SSHAT and FNYEAQ (reference sequence). The CDR3 bases are TGTGCTAGCAGCCCCCCGGGGGCCTACAATGAGCAGTTCTTC. Encoded protein: CASSPPGAYNEQFF.

The chain is built from TRBV5-1 and TRBJ1-3; TRBD1 is a possible D gene (6 bases). This CDR3 has 16 residues. CDR1 is SGHRS and CDR2 is YFSETQ in the germline V gene. Trimming cost V 1 base and J 0 bases, with 11 bases left between them. The CDR3 reads CASSLPQGSSGNTIYF. Here the CDR3 DNA reads TGCGCCAGCAGCTTGCCGCAGGGGAGCTCTGGAAACACCATATATTTT. Full variable domain (missing parts from reference TRBV5-1 and TRBJ1-3): KAGVTQTPRYLIKTRGQQVTLSCSPISGHRSVSWYQQTPGQGLQFLFEYFSETQRNKGNFPGRFSGRQFSNSRSEMNVSTLELGDSALYLCASSLPQGSSGNTIYFGEGSWLTVV.

This chain links TRBV6-5 with TRBJ2-3; 9 nucleotides agree with TRBD1. This CDR3 region has 15 residues. CDR1 is MNHEY and CDR2 is SVGAGI in the germline V gene. V shed 5 bases, J shed 4 bases, and the junction held 7 bases outside the gene matches. CDR3 DNA sequence: TGTGCCAGCAGTCCGTGGACAGGGGTGGCAGATACGCAGTATTTT. Encoded protein: CASSPWTGVADTQYF.

The chain combines TRBV10-3 with TRBJ2-5; tentatively, D is TRBD2 (6 bases). CDR1 is ENHRY and CDR2 is SYGVKD in the germline V gene. Trimming took off 6 bases at V and 7 bases at J, with 12 bases between the two ends. The CDR3 has 12 residues. The CDR3 is CAIRKRVTTQYF. DNA for the CDR3: TGTGCCATCAGGAAGCGGGTGACGACCCAGTACTTC.

A word on this clone: Because the CDR3 is missing its conserved closing phenylalanine or tryptophan, this is likely a read error. The V gene is TRBV20-1, the J gene TRBJ1-1, with unresolved D. CDR1 DFQATT and CDR2 SNEGSKA come from the germline V gene (reference sequence). Trimming removed 3 bases from V and 1 base from J, with 3 bases in between. This CDR3 region has 11 residues. DNA for the CDR3: TGCAGTGCTAGGGAGAACACTGAAGCTTTCCTT. Translation: CSARENTEAFL.

The rearrangement joins TRBV19 to TRBJ1-4; no clear D gene. This CDR3 contains 13 residues. Germline V gene lookup returns CDR1 LNHDA and CDR2 SQIVND (reference sequence). Trimming pared 7 bases from V and 11 bases from J, leaving 17 bases between. The CDR3 loop reads CASTVGSGRKLFF. The CDR3 nucleotides are TGTGCCAGTACGGTAGGGAGTGGAAGGAAACTGTTTTTT.

The V gene is TRBV29-1, the J gene TRBJ1-2; 9 nucleotides align to TRBD1. V lost 7 bases to trimming and J lost 4 bases; unmatched junction nucleotides: 4. The germline V gene encodes CDR1 SQVTM and CDR2 ANQGSEA. The CDR3 extends over 12 amino acids. CDR3 sequence reads: CSGGTGTYGYTF. CDR3 nucleotides: TGCAGCGGGGGGACAGGGACCTATGGCTACACCTTC.

The J gene is TRBJ1-2, the V gene TRBV6-5, with 8 bases that match TRBD1. Germline V lookup: CDR1 MNHEY, CDR2 SVGAGI. V lost 6 bases and J lost 8; bases outside the gene matches: 8. CDR3 length equals 13 residues. The CDR3, as DNA: TGTGCCAGCAGGGACTCAGGGGGCATCGGCTACACCTTC. This codes for CASRDSGGIGYTF.

A single count supports this clone. The genes are TRBV28 and TRBJ2-7; 8 bases fit TRBD1. The CDR3 spans 14 residues. V gave up 7 bases and J gave up 0 bases; unmatched junction bases: 5. CDR1 and CDR2 from the germline V gene are MDHEN and SYDVKM. CDR3 sequence: CASTRQGISYEQYF. In DNA form, the CDR3 reads TGTGCCAGCACCAGACAGGGGATCTCCTACGAGCAGTACTTC.

The chain couples TRBV5-1 to TRBJ2-1; D ambiguous. The CDR3 contains 16 residues. Germline lookup yields CDR1 SGHRS and CDR2 YFSETQ. V was clipped by 0 bases and J by 2 bases, with 12 bases between them. As DNA, the CDR3 is TGCGCCAGCAGCTTGGCCCGATATAGTACCTACAATGAGCAGTTCTTC. This sequence encodes CASSLARYSTYNEQFF.